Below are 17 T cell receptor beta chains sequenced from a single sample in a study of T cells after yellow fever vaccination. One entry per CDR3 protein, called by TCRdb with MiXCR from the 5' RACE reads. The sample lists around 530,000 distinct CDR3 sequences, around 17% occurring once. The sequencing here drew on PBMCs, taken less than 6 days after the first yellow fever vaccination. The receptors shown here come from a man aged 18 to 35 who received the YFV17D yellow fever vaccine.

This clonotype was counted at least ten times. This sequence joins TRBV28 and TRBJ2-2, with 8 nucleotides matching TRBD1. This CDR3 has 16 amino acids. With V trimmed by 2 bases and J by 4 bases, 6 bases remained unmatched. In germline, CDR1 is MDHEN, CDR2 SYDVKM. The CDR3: CASSLDRGKFTGELFF. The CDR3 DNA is TGTGCCAGCAGTTTAGACAGGGGAAAGTTCACCGGGGAGCTGTTTTTT.

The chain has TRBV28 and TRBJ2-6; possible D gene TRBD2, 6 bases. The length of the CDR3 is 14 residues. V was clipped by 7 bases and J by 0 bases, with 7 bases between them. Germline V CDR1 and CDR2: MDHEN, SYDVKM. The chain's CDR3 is CASTGGSGANVLTF. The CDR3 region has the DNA TGTGCCAGCACCGGGGGCTCTGGGGCCAACGTCCTGACTTTC.

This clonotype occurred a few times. CDR3 loop: CASSQPQLAGYNEQFF. CDR3 bases: TGTGCCAGCAGCCAACCCCAACTAGCGGGGTACAATGAGCAGTTCTTC. The chain couples TRBV3-1 to TRBJ2-1, with 10 bases matching TRBD2. There are 16 residues in the CDR3. With 2 bases clipped from V and 4 bases from J, the junction kept 5 bases outside the gene matches. Germline CDR1 is LGHDT and CDR2 is YNNKEL (reference sequence).

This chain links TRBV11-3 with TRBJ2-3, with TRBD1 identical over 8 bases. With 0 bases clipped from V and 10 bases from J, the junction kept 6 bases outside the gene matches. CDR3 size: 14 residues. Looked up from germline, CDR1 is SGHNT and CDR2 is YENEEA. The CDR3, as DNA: TGTGCCAGCAGCTTAGATCAGGGGGCGGGTCCGCAGTATTTT. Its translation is CASSLDQGAGPQYF.

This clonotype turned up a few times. The CDR3 DNA sequence: TGTGCCAGTAGTGTCACGGACAGGGCAGAGATCCTTAACTATGGCTACACCTTC. Its translation: CASSVTDRAEILNYGYTF. The chain joins TRBV19 to TRBJ1-2, with TRBD1 identical over 8 bases. Germline trimming cut 5 bases from V and 1 base from J; bases unmatched to any gene: 15. The length of the CDR3 is 18 residues. Germline V gene sequence: CDR1 LNHDA, CDR2 SQIVND (reference sequence).

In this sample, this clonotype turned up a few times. This chain's CDR3 is CSARSVSGAGWEKLFF. DNA of the CDR3: TGCAGTGCTAGATCGGTTTCGGGGGCTGGTTGGGAAAAACTGTTTTTT. The chain couples TRBV20-1 to TRBJ1-4; D perhaps matches TRBD1 (6 bases). V was trimmed by 2 bases and J by 8 bases, leaving 21 bases between them. The CDR3 runs to 16 residues. Germline V gives CDR1 DFQATT, CDR2 SNEGSKA (reference sequence).

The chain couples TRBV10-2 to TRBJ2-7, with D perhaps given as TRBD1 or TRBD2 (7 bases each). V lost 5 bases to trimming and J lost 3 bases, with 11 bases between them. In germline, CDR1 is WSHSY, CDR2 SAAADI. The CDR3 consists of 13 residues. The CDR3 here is CASSQGGVYEQYV. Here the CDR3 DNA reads TGCGCCAGCAGTCAGGGGGGGGTCTACGAGCAGTACGTC.

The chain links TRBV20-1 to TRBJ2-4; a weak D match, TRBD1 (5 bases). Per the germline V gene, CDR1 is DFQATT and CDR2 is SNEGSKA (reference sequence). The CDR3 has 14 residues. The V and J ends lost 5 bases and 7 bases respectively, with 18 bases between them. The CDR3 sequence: CSAPQVRGGNIQYF. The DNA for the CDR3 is TGCAGTGCTCCCCAAGTTAGGGGTGGCAACATTCAGTACTTC.

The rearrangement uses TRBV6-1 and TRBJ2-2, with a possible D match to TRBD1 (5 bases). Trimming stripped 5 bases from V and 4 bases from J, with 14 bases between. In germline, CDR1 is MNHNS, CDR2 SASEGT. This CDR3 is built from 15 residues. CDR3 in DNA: TGTGCCAGCAGTAGAGACTCCAGGGTCACCGGGGAGCTGTTTTTT. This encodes CASSRDSRVTGELFF.

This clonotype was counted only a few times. This CDR3 reads CASSISGGGFLVQYF. The CDR3 DNA reads as TGTGCCAGCAGCATTAGCGGGGGGGGCTTCTTGGTGCAGTATTTT. The V call is TRBV11-2, the J call TRBJ2-3, with 11 bases fitting TRBD2. This CDR3 spans 15 amino acids. Germline V gene lookup returns CDR1 SGHAT and CDR2 FQNNGV. V lost 5 bases and J lost 11; bases outside the gene matches: 12. Combining the CDR3 with reference TRBV11-2 and TRBJ2-3 gives the whole variable domain EAGVAQSPRYKIIEKRQSVAFWCNPISGHATLYWYQQILGQGPKLLIQFQNNGVVDDSQLPKDRFSAERLKGVDSTLKIQPAKLEDSAVYLCASSISGGGFLVQYFGPGTRLTVL.

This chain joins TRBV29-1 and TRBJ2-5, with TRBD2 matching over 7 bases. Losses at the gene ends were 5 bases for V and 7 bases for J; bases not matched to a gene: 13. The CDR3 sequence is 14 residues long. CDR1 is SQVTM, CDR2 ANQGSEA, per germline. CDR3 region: CSVRSVRGGRTQYF. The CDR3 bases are TGCAGCGTTCGCTCCGTACGCGGGGGTCGGACCCAGTACTTC.

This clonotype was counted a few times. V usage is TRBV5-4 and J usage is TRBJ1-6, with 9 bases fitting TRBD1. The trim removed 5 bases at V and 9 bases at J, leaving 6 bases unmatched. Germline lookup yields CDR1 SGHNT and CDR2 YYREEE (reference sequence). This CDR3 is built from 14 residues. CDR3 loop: CASRPGTGPSPLHF. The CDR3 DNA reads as TGTGCCAGCAGGCCCGGGACAGGGCCTTCACCCCTCCACTTT.

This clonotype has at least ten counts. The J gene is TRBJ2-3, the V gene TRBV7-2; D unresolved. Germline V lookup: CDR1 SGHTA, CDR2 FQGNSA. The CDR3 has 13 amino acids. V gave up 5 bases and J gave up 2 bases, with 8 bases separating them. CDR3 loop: CASSATITDTQYF. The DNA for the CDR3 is TGTGCCAGCAGCGCGACGATCACAGATACGCAGTATTTT. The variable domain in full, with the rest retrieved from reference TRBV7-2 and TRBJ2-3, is GAGVSQSPSNKVTEKGKDVELRCDPISGHTALYWYRQSLGQGLEFLIYFQGNSAPDKSGLPSDRFSAERTGGSVSTLTIQRTQQEDSAVYLCASSATITDTQYFGPGTRLTVL.

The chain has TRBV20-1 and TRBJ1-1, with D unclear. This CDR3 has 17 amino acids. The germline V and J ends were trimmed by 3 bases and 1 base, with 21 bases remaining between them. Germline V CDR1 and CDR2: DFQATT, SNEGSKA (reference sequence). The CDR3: CSASEWRSNGANTEAFF. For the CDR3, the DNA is TGCAGTGCTAGTGAGTGGCGATCAAATGGAGCGAACACTGAAGCTTTCTTT.

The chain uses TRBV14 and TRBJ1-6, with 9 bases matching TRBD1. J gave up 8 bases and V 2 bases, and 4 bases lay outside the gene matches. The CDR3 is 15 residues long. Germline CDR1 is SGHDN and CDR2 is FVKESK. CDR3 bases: TGTGCCAGCAGCCAATGGGGACAGGGAGATTCACCCCTCCACTTT. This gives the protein CASSQWGQGDSPLHF.

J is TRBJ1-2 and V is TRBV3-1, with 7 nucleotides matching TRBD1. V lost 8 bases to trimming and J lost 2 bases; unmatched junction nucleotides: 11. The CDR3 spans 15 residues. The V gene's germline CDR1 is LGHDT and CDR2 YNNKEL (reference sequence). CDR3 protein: CASCPAGGGNYGYTF. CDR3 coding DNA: TGTGCCAGCTGCCCAGCAGGGGGAGGCAACTATGGCTACACCTTC.

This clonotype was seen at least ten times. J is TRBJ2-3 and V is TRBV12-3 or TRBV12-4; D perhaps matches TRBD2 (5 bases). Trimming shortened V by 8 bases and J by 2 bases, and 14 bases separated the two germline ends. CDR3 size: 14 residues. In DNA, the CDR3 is TGTGCCAGCTCTGAGGGCCTGAACACAGATACGCAGTATTTT. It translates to CASSEGLNTDTQYF.